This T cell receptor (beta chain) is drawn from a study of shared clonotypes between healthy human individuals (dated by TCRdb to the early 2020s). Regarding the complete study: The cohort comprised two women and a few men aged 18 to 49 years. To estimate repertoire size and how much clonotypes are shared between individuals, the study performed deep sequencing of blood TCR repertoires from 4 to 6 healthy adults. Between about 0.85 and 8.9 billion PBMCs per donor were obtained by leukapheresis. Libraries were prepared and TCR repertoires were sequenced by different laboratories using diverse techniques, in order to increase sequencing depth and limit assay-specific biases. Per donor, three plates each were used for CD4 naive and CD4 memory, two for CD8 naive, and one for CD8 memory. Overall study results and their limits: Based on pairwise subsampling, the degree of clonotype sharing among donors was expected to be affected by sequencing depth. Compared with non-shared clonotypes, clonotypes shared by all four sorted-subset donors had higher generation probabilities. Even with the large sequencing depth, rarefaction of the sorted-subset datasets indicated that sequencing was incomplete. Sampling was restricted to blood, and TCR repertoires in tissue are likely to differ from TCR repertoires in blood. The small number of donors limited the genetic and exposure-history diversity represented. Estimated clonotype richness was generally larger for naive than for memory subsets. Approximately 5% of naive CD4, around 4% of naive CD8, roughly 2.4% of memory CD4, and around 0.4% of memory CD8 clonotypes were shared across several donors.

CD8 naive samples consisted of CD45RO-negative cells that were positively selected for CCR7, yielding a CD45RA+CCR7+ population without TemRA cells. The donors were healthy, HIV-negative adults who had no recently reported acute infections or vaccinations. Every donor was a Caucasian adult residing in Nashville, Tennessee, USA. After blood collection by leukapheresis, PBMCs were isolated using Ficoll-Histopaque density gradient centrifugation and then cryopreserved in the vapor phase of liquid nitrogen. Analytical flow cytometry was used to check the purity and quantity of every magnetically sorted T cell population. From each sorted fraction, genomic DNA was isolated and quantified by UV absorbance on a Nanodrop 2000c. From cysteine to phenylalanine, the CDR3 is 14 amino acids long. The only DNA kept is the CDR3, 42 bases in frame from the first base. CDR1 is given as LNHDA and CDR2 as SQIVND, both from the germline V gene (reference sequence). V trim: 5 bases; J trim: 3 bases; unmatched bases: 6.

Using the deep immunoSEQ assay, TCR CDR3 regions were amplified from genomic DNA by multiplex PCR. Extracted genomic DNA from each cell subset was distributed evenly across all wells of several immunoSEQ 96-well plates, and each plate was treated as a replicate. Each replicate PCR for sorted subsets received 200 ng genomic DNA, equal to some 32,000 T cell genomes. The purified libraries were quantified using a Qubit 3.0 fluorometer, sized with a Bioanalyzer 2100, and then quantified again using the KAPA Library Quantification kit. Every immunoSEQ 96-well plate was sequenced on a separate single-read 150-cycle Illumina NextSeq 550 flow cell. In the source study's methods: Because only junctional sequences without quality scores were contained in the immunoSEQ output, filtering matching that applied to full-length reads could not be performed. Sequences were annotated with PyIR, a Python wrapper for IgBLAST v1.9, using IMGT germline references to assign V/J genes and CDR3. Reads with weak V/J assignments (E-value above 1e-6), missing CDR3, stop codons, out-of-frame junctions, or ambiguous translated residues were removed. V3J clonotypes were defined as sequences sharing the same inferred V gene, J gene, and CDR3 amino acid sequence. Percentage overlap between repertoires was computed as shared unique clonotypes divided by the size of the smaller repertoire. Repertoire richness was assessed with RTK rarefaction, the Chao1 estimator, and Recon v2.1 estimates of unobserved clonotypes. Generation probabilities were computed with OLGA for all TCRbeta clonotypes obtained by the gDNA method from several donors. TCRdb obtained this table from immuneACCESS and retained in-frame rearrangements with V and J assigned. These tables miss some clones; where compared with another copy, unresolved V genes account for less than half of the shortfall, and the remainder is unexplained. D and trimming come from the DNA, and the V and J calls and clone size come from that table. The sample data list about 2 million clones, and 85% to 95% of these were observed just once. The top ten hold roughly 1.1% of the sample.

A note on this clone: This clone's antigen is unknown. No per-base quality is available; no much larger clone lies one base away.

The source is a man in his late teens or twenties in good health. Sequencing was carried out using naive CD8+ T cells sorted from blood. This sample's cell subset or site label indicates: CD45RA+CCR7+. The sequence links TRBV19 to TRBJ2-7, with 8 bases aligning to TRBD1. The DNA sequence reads TGTGCCAGTAGTGCTACAGGGGGGAACTACGAGCAGTACTTC. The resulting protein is CASSATGGNYEQYF.